A single sample gave rise to the 7 T cell receptor beta chains below, sequenced in a study of blood T cell repertoires in COVID-19. Profiling relied on immunoSEQ multiplex PCR, and the TCRdb table lists in-frame clones only, not all of them. The data show roughly 81,000 clones, about 83% seen once. Specimen: peripheral blood. The source is a man aged 25-40 years with acute or convalescent COVID-19.

The chain links TRBV3-1 (or the pseudogene TRBV3-2) to TRBJ1-2, with TRBD1 matching 7 bases. V shed 4 bases and J 7 bases; nucleotides not matched to a gene: 6. In germline, CDR1 is LGHDT, CDR2 YNNKEL (reference sequence). The length of the CDR3 is 13 residues. The CDR3: CASSLTGDGGYTF. As DNA, the CDR3 is TGTGCCAGCAGCCTTACAGGGGACGGTGGCTACACCTTC.

The chain employs TRBV28 and TRBJ1-6, with 7 bases identical to TRBD1. Germline loops: CDR1 MDHEN, CDR2 SYDVKM. V dropped 6 bases and J dropped 7; count of bases not matched to a gene: 12. The CDR3 consists of 16 residues. The CDR3: CASSRPPDRVNSPLHF. The CDR3 DNA is TGTGCCAGCAGCCGCCCCCCTGACAGGGTAAATTCACCCCTCCACTTT. Using reference TRBV28 and TRBJ1-6 for the parts outside the CDR3, the full variable domain is DVKVTQSSRYLVKRTGEKVFLECVQDMDHENMFWYRQDPGLGLRLIYFSYDVKMKEKGDIPEGYSVSREKKERFSLILESASTNQTSMYLCASSRPPDRVNSPLHFGNGTRLTVT.

The chain links TRBV11-2 to TRBJ2-3, with a tentative D call TRBD2 (5 bases). The germline CDR1 and CDR2 sequences are SGHAT and FQNNGV. Trimming took off 2 bases at V and 0 bases at J, with 9 bases between the two ends. There are 15 residues in the CDR3. This chain's CDR3 is CASSLYRRSTDTQYF. CDR3 DNA: TGTGCCAGCAGCTTATACCGGAGGAGCACAGATACGCAGTATTTT.

This clone was observed a single time. This chain uses TRBV11-2 with TRBJ2-1; D is perhaps TRBD2 (11 bases). Germline CDR1 reads SGHAT; CDR2 reads FQNNGV. V lost 8 bases, J lost 7 bases, and 27 bases lay in between. This CDR3 spans 17 amino acids. The CDR3 region has the DNA TGTGCCAGCGGGACAGGGGTCCAACTAGCGGGAGCTAATGAGCAGTTCTTC. Its protein is CASGTGVQLAGANEQFF.

V and J are TRBV6-1 and TRBJ2-7; 10 bases align to TRBD1. Germline-derived CDR1 and CDR2 are MNHNS and SASEGT. The ends lost 0 bases at V and 2 bases at J; junction bases unmatched: 1. The CDR3 has 15 amino acids. This chain's CDR3 is CASSEAGTGAYEQYF. CDR3 sequence (DNA): TGTGCCAGCAGTGAAGCCGGGACAGGGGCCTACGAGCAGTACTTC.

The chain employs TRBV27 and TRBJ2-1, with 9 nucleotides matching TRBD2. The CDR3 spans 16 residues. Germline trimming cut 7 bases from V and 2 bases from J; bases unmatched to any gene: 9. The V gene's germline CDR1 is MNHEY and CDR2 SMNVEV (reference sequence). The CDR3 DNA follows: TGTGCCAGCACCGCCACGGCTAGCGGGGCCTACAATGAGCAGTTCTTC. This encodes CASTATASGAYNEQFF.

The chain combines TRBV9 with TRBJ1-6, with D hard to call. The V gene's germline CDR1 is SGDLS and CDR2 YYNGEE. The CDR3 has 16 amino acids. Trimming left V 0 bases short and J 4 bases short, with 11 bases between. The CDR3 DNA reads TGTGCCAGCAGCGTAGGTCGGAACAGTTATAATTCACCCCTCCACTTT. Translated: CASSVGRNSYNSPLHF.